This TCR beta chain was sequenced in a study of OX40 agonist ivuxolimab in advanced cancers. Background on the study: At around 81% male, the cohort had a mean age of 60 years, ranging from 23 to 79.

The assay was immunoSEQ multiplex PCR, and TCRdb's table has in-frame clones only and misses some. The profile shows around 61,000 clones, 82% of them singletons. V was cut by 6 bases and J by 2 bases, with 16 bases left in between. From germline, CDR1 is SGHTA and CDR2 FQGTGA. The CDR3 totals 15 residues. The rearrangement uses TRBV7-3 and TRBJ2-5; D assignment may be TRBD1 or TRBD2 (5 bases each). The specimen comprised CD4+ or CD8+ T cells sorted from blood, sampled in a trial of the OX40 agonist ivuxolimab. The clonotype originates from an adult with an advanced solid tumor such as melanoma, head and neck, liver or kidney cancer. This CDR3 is CASSAIRGKQETQYF. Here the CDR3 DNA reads TGTGCCAGCAGTGCCATCCGGGGCAAACAAGAGACCCAGTACTTC. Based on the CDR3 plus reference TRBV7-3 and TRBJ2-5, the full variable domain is GAGVSQTPSNKVTEKGKYVELRCDPISGHTALYWYRQSLGQGPEFLIYFQGTGAADDSGLPNDRFFAVRPEGSVSTLKIQRTERGDSAVYLCASSAIRGKQETQYFGPGTRLLVL.